This T cell receptor beta chain was documented in a study of glioma-infiltrating T cells after dendritic cell vaccination (TCRdb year 2016). Background on the whole study: Of the 15 glioblastoma patients in the cohort, all drawn from Phase I and II dendritic cell vaccination trials, 9 were newly diagnosed and 6 had recurrent disease. Deep sequencing of TCR beta CDR3 regions was used to quantify tumor-infiltrating lymphocyte content and compare tumor and blood repertoires in dendritic cell-vaccinated glioblastoma patients. Autologous tumor lysate-pulsed dendritic cell vaccination was administered to the patients between about 2003 and 2012. Each patient was given three intradermal dendritic cell vaccine injections, spaced two weeks apart, in the arm below the axilla. The vaccine consisted of monocyte-derived dendritic cells cultured about 7 days with IL-4 and GM-CSF, then pulsed overnight with autologous tumor lysate. Survival after dendritic cell vaccination was correlated with TCR sequencing metrics such as TIL content and the overlap between tumor and blood repertoires. The investigation overall reported the following: No direct relationship between TCR clonality and survival was found, suggesting a diverse polyclonal response may matter. After dendritic cell vaccination, a higher estimated pretreatment TIL content predicted longer time to progression and overall survival. The TCR overlap response model with three groups was called speculative and said to need prospective validation. The cohort was small and heterogeneous, only a few patients had full blood and tumor sets, and even fewer had initial-recurrent tumor pairs.

Regarding this clone: The antigen it recognizes is unknown. Qualities for individual bases were not recorded, and no much larger clone is one base off.

Germline trimming amounts to 1 base on V and 4 bases on J, with 8 as the count of junction bases outside the gene matches. From the cysteine up to the phenylalanine, the CDR3 has a length of 18 residues. The DNA shown is the 54-base CDR3, in frame from base 1. The germline V gene sets CDR1 to SGHAT and CDR2 to FQNNGV. The immunoSEQ assay amplified TCRB CDR3 regions from approximately 2 micrograms of genomic DNA, or from all available DNA when less than that amount was available. The multiplex PCR employed 60 forward primers targeting TCR V beta segments and 13 reverse primers targeting J beta segments. To estimate reads per starting template, synthetic control templates were spiked into each sample at limiting dilution. Reads of 87 bp were generated by sequencing on the Illumina HiSeq System. The source study handled its data this way. PCR and sequencing errors were removed by merging closely related sequences with a nearest neighbor algorithm. TCR overlap was defined as the percentage of unique tumor TCR beta sequences that were also present in the same patient's peripheral blood. Not all clones reach the TCRdb copy of this immuneACCESS table, which keeps in-frame sequences only. Checked studies attribute under half of the gap to unresolved V genes and leave the rest unexplained. V and J calls and clone size follow that table, whereas D and trimming were derived from the DNA. The sample table records approximately 92,000 clones; approximately 80% of these occur just once. The top ten clonotypes cover about 5.7% of the sample.

The time point tag for this specimen amounts to: after dendritic cell vaccination, including at tumor progression/relapse. Selection of patients required sufficient residual fresh-frozen tumor tissue and over two years of available survival data. An isocitrate dehydrogenase mutation was not carried by any of the glioblastoma patients, although molecular status was otherwise variable. PBMC collection took place before vaccination, two weeks after the third vaccination, and at tumor progression if progression occurred. The Qiagen DNeasy Blood extraction Kit was used to extract genomic DNA. The chain is made from TRBV11-2 and TRBJ2-3; 13 junctional bases match TRBD2. The material was blood, obtained after dendritic cell vaccination. This clonotype originated in a human donor with glioblastoma. The DNA sequence is TGTGCCAGCAGCTTAGTGTTAGGACTAGCGGGAGTATCAGATACGCAGTATTTT. Its amino acids are CASSLVLGLAGVSDTQYF.